The next 23 T cell receptor beta chains were all read from a single sample in a study of cytomegalovirus exposure and HLA in healthy donors. Both 60 Vbeta primers and 13 Jbeta primers went into the PCR. Profiling relied on immunoSEQ multiplex PCR, and the TCRdb table lists in-frame clones only, not all of them. Found here are roughly 140,000 clones, approximately 84% of them singletons; the top ten hold roughly 10%. The sequenced sample consisted of PBMCs. Receptors were obtained from an older woman in good health and CMV-seropositive.

The chain couples TRBV19 to TRBJ1-1, with D hard to call. The CDR3 has 18 residues. CDR1 LNHDA and CDR2 SQIVND come from the germline V gene (reference sequence). V was clipped by 6 bases and J by 1 base, with 24 bases between them. The CDR3 nucleotides read TGTGCCAGTAGCCCTGATTCGCCCGAGGTAAGAACGAACACTGAAGCTTTCTTT. Encoded protein: CASSPDSPEVRTNTEAFF.

Only one count was recorded for this clone. The genes are TRBV29-1 and TRBJ1-1; weak D call: TRBD1 (6 bases). Looked up from germline, CDR1 is SQVTM and CDR2 is ANQGSEA. Trimming shortened V by 6 bases and J by 4 bases, and 15 bases separated the two germline ends. CDR3 size: 13 residues. The CDR3 spells CSVKTGLVTEAFF. CDR3 in DNA: TGCAGCGTCAAGACAGGCCTCGTCACTGAAGCTTTCTTT.

This clone was detected only once. The rearrangement links TRBV6-6 to TRBJ2-7; D is undetermined. CDR3 length equals 13 residues. V lost 7 bases and J 4 bases, leaving 14 bases between the germline ends. Germline lookup yields CDR1 MNHNY and CDR2 SVGAGI (reference sequence). The CDR3 DNA is TGTGCCAGCAAAGACTGCAGCGATTACGAGCAGTACTTC. This codes for CASKDCSDYEQYF.

The chain joins TRBV7-3 to TRBJ2-1, with D maybe TRBD2 (6 bases). The length of the CDR3 is 13 residues. From germline, CDR1 is SGHTA and CDR2 FQGTGA. Trimming stripped 4 bases from V and 6 bases from J, with 10 bases between. This CDR3 reads CASSSLASNEQFF. In nucleotides, the CDR3 is TGTGCCAGCAGCTCCCTAGCGAGCAATGAGCAGTTCTTC.

The chain uses TRBV6-6 and TRBJ2-6; maybe TRBD1 (7 bases). With 5 bases removed from V and 1 base from J, the gap between germline ends came to 9 bases. The CDR3 consists of 15 residues. CDR1 MNHNY and CDR2 SVGAGI come from the germline V gene (reference sequence). The chain's CDR3 is CASSQGGSGANVLTF. DNA for the CDR3: TGTGCCAGCAGTCAGGGGGGATCTGGGGCCAACGTCCTGACTTTC.

This chain joins TRBV10-3 and TRBJ2-1; 8 nucleotides line up with TRBD1. J gave up 5 bases and V 8 bases, and 11 bases lay outside the gene matches. The CDR3 extends over 15 amino acids. Germline loops: CDR1 ENHRY, CDR2 SYGVKD. The CDR3 DNA is TGTGCCATCCGGGACCGAGACAGGGGCAACAATGAGCAGTTCTTC. Translated, it gives CAIRDRDRGNNEQFF.

The J gene is TRBJ2-3, the V gene TRBV23-1, with 7 bases identical to TRBD2. TRBV23-1 has ORF status, its function being uncertain. Trimming cost V 4 bases and J 0 bases; bases outside gene matches: 10. This CDR3 contains 17 residues. The CDR3 is CASSPLAPDDSTDTQYF. CDR3 nucleotide sequence: TGCGCCAGCAGTCCACTAGCGCCAGACGATAGCACAGATACGCAGTATTTT.

The V and J genes are TRBV7-9 and TRBJ1-1; 7 positions agree with TRBD1. Unmatched junction bases numbered 4, after V lost 4 bases and J lost 2 bases. Germline V CDR1 and CDR2: SEHNR, FQNEAQ (reference sequence). CDR3 length: 14 amino acids. The CDR3 bases are TGTGCCAGCAGCTCTTGGACAGGTAACACTGAAGCTTTCTTT. This translates into CASSSWTGNTEAFF. Full variable domain (outside the CDR3, taken from reference TRBV7-9 and TRBJ1-1): DTGVSQNPRHKITKRGQNVTFRCDPISEHNRLYWYRQTLGQGPEFLTYFQNEAQLEKSRLLSDRFSAERPKGSFSTLEIQRTEQGDSAMYLCASSSWTGNTEAFFGQGTRLTVV.

J is TRBJ2-5 and V is TRBV2; D is possibly TRBD2 (6 bases). Germline V lookup: CDR1 SNHLY, CDR2 FYNNEI. This CDR3 has 12 residues. The V gene lost 6 bases and the J gene lost 6 bases, with 11 bases spanning the gap. The CDR3 DNA reads as TGTGCCAGCAGGCTAGCGAGCCAGACCCAGTACTTC. This sequence encodes CASRLASQTQYF.

The chain joins TRBV29-1 to TRBJ2-7, with D uncertain. The V and J ends lost 0 bases and 4 bases respectively, with 10 bases between them. This CDR3 is 13 amino acids long. In germline, CDR1 is SQVTM, CDR2 ANQGSEA. The DNA of the CDR3 is TGCAGCGTTGAAGATCCAAGAGCGTACGAGCAGTACTTC. As protein: CSVEDPRAYEQYF.

The chain links TRBV27 to TRBJ2-3; TRBD2 matches at 16 bases. The CDR3 sequence is 16 residues long. J was trimmed by 3 bases and V by 6 bases; bases with no gene match: 3. Germline-derived CDR1 and CDR2 are MNHEY and SMNVEV (reference sequence). The CDR3 sequence is CASSLGLAGGTDTQYF. In nucleotides, the CDR3 is TGTGCCAGCAGCTTGGGACTAGCGGGAGGGACAGATACGCAGTATTTT.

The DNA of the CDR3 is TGTGCCAGCAGCTCCGAGGGTCGATTGACGTTTGGGCAGTTCTTC. Translating gives CASSSEGRLTFGQFF. The chain links TRBV11-2 to TRBJ2-1; tentatively, D is TRBD2 (5 bases). Germline-derived CDR1 and CDR2 are SGHAT and FQNNGV. The CDR3 contains 15 residues. The V gene lost 4 bases and the J gene lost 12 bases, with 22 bases spanning the gap. The full variable domain, completed using reference TRBV11-2 and TRBJ2-1, is EAGVAQSPRYKIIEKRQSVAFWCNPISGHATLYWYQQILGQGPKLLIQFQNNGVVDDSQLPKDRFSAERLKGVDSTLKIQPAKLEDSAVYLCASSSEGRLTFGQFFGPGTRLTVL.

V is TRBV7-9 and J is TRBJ2-7; 8 bases fit TRBD1. The length of the CDR3 is 13 residues. CDR1 SEHNR and CDR2 FQNEAQ come from the germline V gene (reference sequence). V shed 3 bases, J shed 5 bases, and the junction held 3 bases outside the gene matches. CDR3 sequence: CASSLAGGNEQYF. The CDR3 DNA reads as TGTGCCAGCAGCTTGGCAGGGGGCAACGAGCAGTACTTC.

The chain employs TRBV13 and TRBJ2-7; 8 nucleotides align to TRBD1. V lost 5 bases and J lost 5; bases outside the gene matches: 8. Per the germline V gene, CDR1 is PRHDT and CDR2 is FYEKMQ (reference sequence). This CDR3 comprises 14 residues. Here the CDR3 reads CASSAGTGEDEQYF. The CDR3 coding sequence is TGTGCCAGCAGCGCAGGGACAGGCGAGGACGAGCAGTACTTC.

The count of this clone is one. The V call is TRBV19, the J call TRBJ2-5, with D possibly being TRBD1 (6 bases). The CDR3 length is 12 residues. Trimming stripped 10 bases from V and 2 bases from J, with 11 bases between. Germline V gives CDR1 LNHDA, CDR2 SQIVND (reference sequence). The CDR3 nucleotides read TGTGCCACCGGGACACCGCAAGAGACCCAGTACTTC. Its protein product is CATGTPQETQYF.

The chain joins TRBV9 to TRBJ1-2; 9 bases agree with TRBD1. The CDR3 sequence is 13 residues long. J lost 7 bases, V lost 3 bases, and 4 bases had no gene match. Looked up from germline, CDR1 is SGDLS and CDR2 is YYNGEE. The CDR3 sequence: CASSGDRDVGYTF. CDR3 nucleotide sequence: TGTGCCAGCAGCGGGGACAGGGATGTTGGCTACACCTTC.

The V gene is TRBV9, the J gene TRBJ1-1; the D is unclear. Trimming removed 4 bases at V and 6 bases at J, with 16 bases between. Looked up from germline, CDR1 is SGDLS and CDR2 is YYNGEE. The CDR3 loop spans 14 amino acids. CDR3 region: CASSPRGGGAEAFF. The CDR3 bases are TGTGCCAGCAGCCCCCGGGGAGGTGGCGCTGAAGCTTTCTTT.

With regard to this clone: This same CDR3 is encoded by further DNA sequences in the sample. V usage is TRBV9 and J usage is TRBJ1-2; D possibly corresponds to TRBD1 (5 bases). Germline CDR1 SGDLS, CDR2 YYNGEE. The CDR3 contains 14 residues. Trimming took 4 bases from V and 8 from J, leaving 18 bases between them. The CDR3 protein is CASSPKTGAGGYTF. DNA for the CDR3: TGTGCCAGCAGCCCAAAGACTGGGGCCGGAGGCTACACCTTC.

The genes are TRBV10-3 and TRBJ2-2, with TRBD2 identical over 7 bases. CDR1 ENHRY and CDR2 SYGVKD come from the germline V gene. This CDR3 has 13 amino acids. The junction had 4 bases not matched to a gene; V was cut back by 8 bases and J by 4 bases. The CDR3 loop reads CAIGTIGTGELFF. CDR3 in DNA: TGTGCCATCGGGACTATTGGCACCGGGGAGCTGTTTTTT.

This clone was seen more than once but under ten times. The genes are TRBV19 and TRBJ1-1; D is undetermined. Trimming shortened V by 3 bases and J by 5 bases, and 13 bases separated the two germline ends. This CDR3 has 14 amino acids. Germline CDR1 LNHDA, CDR2 SQIVND (reference sequence). In nucleotides, the CDR3 is TGTGCCAGTAGTATGATCTTGGGAGGAACTGAAGCTTTCTTT. Protein: CASSMILGGTEAFF.

The chain links TRBV19 to TRBJ2-7, with D unclear. The germline gives CDR1 LNHDA, CDR2 SQIVND (reference sequence). This CDR3 spans 14 amino acids. Trimming took off 5 bases at V and 0 bases at J, with 11 bases between the two ends. This CDR3 reads CASSLNQDSYEQYF. CDR3 coding DNA: TGTGCCAGTAGTCTTAATCAGGACTCCTACGAGCAGTACTTC.

This chain uses TRBV7-9 with TRBJ1-1; D is undetermined. The CDR3 length is 12 residues. The ends were cut back, 5 bases at V and 11 bases at J, with 15 bases in the middle. Germline-derived CDR1 and CDR2 are SEHNR and FQNEAQ (reference sequence). CDR3 nucleotides: TGTGCCAGCAGCAGACTCGGAGAGTGGGCTTTCTTT. It is translated as CASSRLGEWAFF.

J is TRBJ2-1 and V is TRBV7-2; TRBD1 agrees at 8 bases. V shed 5 bases and J 2 bases; nucleotides not matched to a gene: 5. The CDR3 extends over 15 amino acids. Germline CDR1 reads SGHTA; CDR2 reads FQGNSA. The CDR3 DNA reads TGTGCCAGCAGCCCCGGACAGGGCACCTACAATGAGCAGTTCTTC. Translation gives CASSPGQGTYNEQFF.